The 6 T cell receptor beta chains in this list originate from one sample, sequenced in a study of response to subunit inactivated influenza vaccine. TCRdb called the RT-PCR reads again in MiXCR, with one record for every CDR3 protein. The sample holds 860,000 or so distinct CDR3 sequences, approximately 21% seen once. The specimen was PBMCs from blood, collected about 5 days after vaccination. Every receptor here comes from a man between 50 and 59 years old who received an inactivated influenza vaccine.

The rearrangement joins TRBV3-1 to TRBJ1-1, with D perhaps TRBD1 (5 bases). V was trimmed by 0 bases and J by 5 bases, leaving 13 bases between them. Germline loops: CDR1 LGHDT, CDR2 YNNKEL (reference sequence). This CDR3 spans 15 amino acids. CDR3: CASSQDRVSITEAFF. The DNA for the CDR3 is TGTGCCAGCAGCCAAGACAGGGTGTCGATAACTGAAGCTTTCTTT.

The CDR3 nucleotides are TGTGCCATGGGACATCCGAGCTCCTACGAGCAGTACTTC. Its translation is CAMGHPSSYEQYF. This chain connects TRBV10-3 to TRBJ2-7; TRBD1 is a possible D gene (6 bases). With 9 bases removed from V and 0 bases from J, the gap between germline ends came to 12 bases. Germline values: CDR1 ENHRY, CDR2 SYGVKD. This CDR3 comprises 13 residues.

The sample holds many counts of this clonotype. The rearrangement joins TRBV12-3 or TRBV12-4 to TRBJ2-7; a weak D match, TRBD2 (6 bases). Trimming took off 2 bases at V and 2 bases at J, with 22 bases between the two ends. The CDR3 is 18 residues long. The CDR3 loop is CASSLYEIWGTGAYEQYF. The DNA for the CDR3 is TGTGCCAGCAGTTTATATGAGATATGGGGGACGGGGGCCTACGAGCAGTACTTC.

This clonotype was counted a few times. The chain employs TRBV11-2 and TRBJ1-2; TRBD1 might be the D (6 bases). CDR3 length equals 15 residues. The germline V and J ends were trimmed by 1 base and 1 base, with 10 bases remaining between them. Germline CDR1 is SGHAT and CDR2 is FQNNGV. CDR3: CASSLAGGLNYGYTF. For the CDR3, the DNA is TGTGCCAGCAGCTTAGCGGGGGGGCTTAACTATGGCTACACCTTC.

This clonotype came up many times. One junction end does not reproduce the germline sequence, and a read error may be involved. CDR3: CSVQEGRSTDTQYF. CDR3 DNA: TGCAGCGTTCAAGAAGGACGGAGCACAGATACGCAGTATTTT. V gene TRBV29-1 combines with J gene TRBJ2-3; D is unresolved. Germline assignment: CDR1 SQVTM and CDR2 ANQGSEA. The CDR3 runs to 14 residues.

In this sample, this clonotype turned up a few times. The V gene is TRBV4-1, the J gene TRBJ1-5, with D unresolved. Between the trimmed V and J ends, which lost 4 bases and 4 bases, there was a span of 14 bases. Germline V gene sequence: CDR1 MGHRA, CDR2 YSYEKL. The CDR3 covers 15 residues. The DNA for the CDR3 is TGCGCCAGCAGCCCATCGGTCCGCACGAATCAGCCCCAGCATTTT. Residues: CASSPSVRTNQPQHF.